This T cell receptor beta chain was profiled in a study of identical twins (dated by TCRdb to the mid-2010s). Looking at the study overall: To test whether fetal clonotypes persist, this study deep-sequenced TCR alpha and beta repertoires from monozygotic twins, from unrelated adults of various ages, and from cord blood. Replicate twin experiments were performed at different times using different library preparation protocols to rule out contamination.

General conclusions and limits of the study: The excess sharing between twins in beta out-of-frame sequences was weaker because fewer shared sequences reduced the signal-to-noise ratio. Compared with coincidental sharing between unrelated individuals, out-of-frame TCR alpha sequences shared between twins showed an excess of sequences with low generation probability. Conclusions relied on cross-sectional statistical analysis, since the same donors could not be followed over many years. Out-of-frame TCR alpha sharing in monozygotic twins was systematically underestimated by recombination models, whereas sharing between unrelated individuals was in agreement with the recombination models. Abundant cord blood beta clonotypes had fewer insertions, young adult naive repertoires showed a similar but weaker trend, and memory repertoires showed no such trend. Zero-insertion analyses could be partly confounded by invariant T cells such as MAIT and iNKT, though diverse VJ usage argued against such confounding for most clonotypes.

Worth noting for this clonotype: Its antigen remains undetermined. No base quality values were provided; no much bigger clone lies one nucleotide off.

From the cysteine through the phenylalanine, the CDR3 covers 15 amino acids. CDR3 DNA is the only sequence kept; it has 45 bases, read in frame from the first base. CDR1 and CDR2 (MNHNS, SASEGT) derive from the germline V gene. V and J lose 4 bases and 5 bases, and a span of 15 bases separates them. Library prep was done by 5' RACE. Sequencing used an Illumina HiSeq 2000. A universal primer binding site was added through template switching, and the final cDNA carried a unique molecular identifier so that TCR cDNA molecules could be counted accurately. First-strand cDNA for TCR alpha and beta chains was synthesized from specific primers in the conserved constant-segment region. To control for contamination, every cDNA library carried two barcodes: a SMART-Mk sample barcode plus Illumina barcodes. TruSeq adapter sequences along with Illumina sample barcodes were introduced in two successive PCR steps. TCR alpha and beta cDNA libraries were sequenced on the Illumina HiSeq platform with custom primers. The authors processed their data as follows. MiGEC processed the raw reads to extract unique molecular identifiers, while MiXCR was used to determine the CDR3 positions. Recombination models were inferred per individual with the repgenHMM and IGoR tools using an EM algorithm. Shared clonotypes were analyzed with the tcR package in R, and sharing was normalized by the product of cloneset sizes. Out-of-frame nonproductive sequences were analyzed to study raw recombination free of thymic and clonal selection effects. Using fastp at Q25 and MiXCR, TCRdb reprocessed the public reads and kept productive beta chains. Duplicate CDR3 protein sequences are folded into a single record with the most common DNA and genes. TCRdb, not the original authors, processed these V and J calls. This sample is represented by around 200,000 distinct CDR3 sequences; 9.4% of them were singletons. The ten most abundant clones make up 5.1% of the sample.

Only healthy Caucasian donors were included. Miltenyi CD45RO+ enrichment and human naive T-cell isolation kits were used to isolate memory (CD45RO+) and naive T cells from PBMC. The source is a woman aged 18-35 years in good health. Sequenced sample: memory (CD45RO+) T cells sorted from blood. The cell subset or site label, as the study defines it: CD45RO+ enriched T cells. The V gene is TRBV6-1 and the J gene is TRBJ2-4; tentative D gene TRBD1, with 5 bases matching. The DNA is TGTGCCAGCAGTGCACCGAAGGGGCTCCAAAACATTCAGTACTTC. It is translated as CASSAPKGLQNIQYF.